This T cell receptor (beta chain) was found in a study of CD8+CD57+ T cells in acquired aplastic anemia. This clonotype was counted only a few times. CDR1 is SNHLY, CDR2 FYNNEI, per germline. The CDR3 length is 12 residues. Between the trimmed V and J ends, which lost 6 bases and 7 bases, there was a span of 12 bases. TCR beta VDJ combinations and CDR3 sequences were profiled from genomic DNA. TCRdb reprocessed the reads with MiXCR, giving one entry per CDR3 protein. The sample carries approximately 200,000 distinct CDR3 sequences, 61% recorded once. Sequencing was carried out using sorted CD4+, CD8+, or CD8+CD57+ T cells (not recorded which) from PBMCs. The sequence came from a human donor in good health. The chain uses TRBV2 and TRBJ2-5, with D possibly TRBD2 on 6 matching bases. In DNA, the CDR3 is TGTGCCAGCAGCGACGGGGGATGGACCCAGTACTTC. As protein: CASSDGGWTQYF.